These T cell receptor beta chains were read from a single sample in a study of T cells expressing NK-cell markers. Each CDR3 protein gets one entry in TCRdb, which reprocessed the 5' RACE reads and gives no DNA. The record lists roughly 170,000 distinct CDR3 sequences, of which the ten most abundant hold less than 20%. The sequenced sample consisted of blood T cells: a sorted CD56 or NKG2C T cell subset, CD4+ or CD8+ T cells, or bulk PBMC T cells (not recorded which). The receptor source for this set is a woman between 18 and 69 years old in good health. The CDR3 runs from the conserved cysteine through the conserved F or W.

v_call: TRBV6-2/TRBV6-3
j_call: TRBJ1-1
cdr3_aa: CASRPPGSNTEAFF

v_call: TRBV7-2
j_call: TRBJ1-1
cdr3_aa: CASSPGQGRNTEAFF

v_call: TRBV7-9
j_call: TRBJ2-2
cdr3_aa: CASSTRAGENTGELFF

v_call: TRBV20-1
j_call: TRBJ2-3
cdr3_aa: CSATPGGGTDTQYF

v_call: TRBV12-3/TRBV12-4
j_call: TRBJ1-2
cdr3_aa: CAISRDNYGYTF

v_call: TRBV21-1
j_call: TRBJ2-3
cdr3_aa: CASFPPKEDTQYF

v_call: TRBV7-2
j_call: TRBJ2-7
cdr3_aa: CASSSPGSGSNRYEQYF

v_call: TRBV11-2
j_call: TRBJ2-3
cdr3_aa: CASSLDLLADTQYF

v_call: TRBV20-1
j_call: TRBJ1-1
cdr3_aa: CSAPPGQGFTEAFF

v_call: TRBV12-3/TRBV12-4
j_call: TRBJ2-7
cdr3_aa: CASSLDSPRLYF

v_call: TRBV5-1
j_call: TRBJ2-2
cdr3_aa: CASRRAGTPGELFF

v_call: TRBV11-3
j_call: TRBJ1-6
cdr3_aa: CASSAGLTNSPLHF

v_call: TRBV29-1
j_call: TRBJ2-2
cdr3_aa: CSVGGRANTGELFF

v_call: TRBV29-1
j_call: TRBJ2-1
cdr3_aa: CSVEKARLRGSYEQFF

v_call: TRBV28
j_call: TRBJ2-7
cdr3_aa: CASSSPGLVGYEQYF

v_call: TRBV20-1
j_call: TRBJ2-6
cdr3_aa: CSARGTGTSGANVLTF

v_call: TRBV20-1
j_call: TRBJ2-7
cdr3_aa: CSARDGASGGFSYEQYF

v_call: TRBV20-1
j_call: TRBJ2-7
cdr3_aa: CSANDRTVSSYEQYF

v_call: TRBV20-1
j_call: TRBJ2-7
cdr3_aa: CSATELASGIPGYEQYF

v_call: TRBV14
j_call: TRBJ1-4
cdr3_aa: CASSQVGGGEKLFF

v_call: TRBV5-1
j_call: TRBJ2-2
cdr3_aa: CASSLGTSGSDTGELFF

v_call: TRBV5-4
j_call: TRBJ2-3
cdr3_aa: CASSLYTSGRTDTQYF

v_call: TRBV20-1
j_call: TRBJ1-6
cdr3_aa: CSARDGGTAQNSPLHF

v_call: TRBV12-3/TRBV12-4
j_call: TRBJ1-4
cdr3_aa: CASSLSRGAANEKLFF

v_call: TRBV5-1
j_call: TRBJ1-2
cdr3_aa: CASSGGTVPNYGYTF

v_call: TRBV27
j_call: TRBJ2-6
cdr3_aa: CASSFRLSGANVLTF

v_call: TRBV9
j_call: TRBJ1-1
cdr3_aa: CASSRGRGLTEAFF

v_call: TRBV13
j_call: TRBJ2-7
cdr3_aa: CASSRLAGVYEQYF

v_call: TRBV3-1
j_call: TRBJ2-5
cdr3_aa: CASSPLPGQGQETQYF

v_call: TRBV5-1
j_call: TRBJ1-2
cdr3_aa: CASSLRPDGRYTF

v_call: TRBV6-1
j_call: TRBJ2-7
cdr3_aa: CASRGTSSAYEQYF

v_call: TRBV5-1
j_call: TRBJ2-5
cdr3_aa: CASSYRTGPQETQYF

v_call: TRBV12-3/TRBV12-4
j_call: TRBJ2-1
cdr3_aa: CASSHRGFYNEQFF

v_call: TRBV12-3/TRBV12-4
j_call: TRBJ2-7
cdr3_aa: CASSRSPEAGGYEQYF

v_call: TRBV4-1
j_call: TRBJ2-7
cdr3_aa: CASSQDSAGSYEQYF

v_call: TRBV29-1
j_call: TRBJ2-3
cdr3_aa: CSAAYGQASTDTQYF

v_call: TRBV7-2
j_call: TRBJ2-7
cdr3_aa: CASSLRSGGSSYEQYF

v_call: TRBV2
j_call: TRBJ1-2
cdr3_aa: CASSSNTDSYTF

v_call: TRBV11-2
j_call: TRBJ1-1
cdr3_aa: CASSLVELSPEAFF

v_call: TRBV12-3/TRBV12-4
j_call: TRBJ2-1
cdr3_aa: CASSLSSGSRHEQFF

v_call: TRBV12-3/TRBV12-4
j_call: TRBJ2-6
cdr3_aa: CASSFVRRGLRLSGANVLTF

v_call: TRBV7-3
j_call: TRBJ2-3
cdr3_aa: CASSSRRGQPTDTQYF